Sequencing of this T cell receptor beta chain was carried out in a study of CD8 T cells in Susac syndrome. Random hexamers primed reverse transcription of about 0.45 to 1 ug RNA. One entry per CDR3 protein results from TCRdb running MiXCR on the immunoSEQ multiplex PCR reads. The sample contains about 300,000 distinct CDR3 sequences, 70% to 90% of which appear only once. Per germline, CDR1 SSHAT and CDR2 FNYEAQ (reference sequence). The CDR3 length is 15 residues. As to this clonotype: One junction end disagrees with the germline gene, perhaps due to a read error.

The clonotype was recovered from a human donor with multiple sclerosis. The sample taken for sequencing was CD8+ T cells from PBMCs. The V gene is TRBV7-7, the J gene TRBJ2-5, with D possibly matching TRBD2 (6 bases). The CDR3 here is CASSPNGKGRETQYF. Here the CDR3 DNA reads TGTGCTAGCAGCCCCAATGGGAAGGGGAGGGAGACCCAGTACTTC.